This entry features one TCR beta chain sequence. TCRdb's copy holds only in-frame clones and misses some; the assay was immunoSEQ multiplex PCR. This table has fewer than 400,000 clones, approximately 85% appearing once. The data are from a study of blood T cell repertoires in COVID-19. Looking at the study overall: Specimens from acute and convalescent COVID-19 originated in the United States, Italy and Spain.

V lost 2 bases to trimming and J lost 4 bases; unmatched junction nucleotides: 7. Germline V gives CDR1 SEHNR, CDR2 FQNEAQ (reference sequence). The CDR3 spans 16 residues. The source of this sequence is a man aged 25-40 years who had recovered from COVID-19. This rearrangement joins TRBV7-9 to TRBJ1-3, with 8 positions matching TRBD1. The sequencing input was PBMCs or T cells enriched from blood (not recorded which). The CDR3 DNA reads TGTGCCAGCAGCTTATGGATCTGGACAGGGGGAAACACCATATATTTT. Protein sequence: CASSLWIWTGGNTIYF.